This record covers a single TCR beta chain. Authors' methods: Amplification of reference gene primers was used by the study to estimate nucleated cell counts. Clones were read by immunoSEQ multiplex PCR, and TCRdb kept only the in-frame ones, dropping some. The DNA gave D and trimming, while V, J and clone size come from that table. The repertoire holds over 350,000 clones, 87% seen once, with roughly 9.4% in the top ten. The data were taken from a study of blood T cell repertoires in COVID-19. Study overall: Italy, Spain and the United States were the sources of the convalescent and acute COVID-19 samples. The cDNA or gDNA used as material had been derived from T cells, B-cell-depleted T cells, or PBMCs.

What the recovered Cohort 3 donors had was two negative PCRs, clearance, or symptom resolution. The sample comprised PBMCs or T cells enriched from blood (not recorded which). The origin of this receptor is a woman aged 45-59 years who had recovered from COVID-19.

The CDR3 nucleotides are TGTGCCAGCACTCTCGGGGAGACCCAGTACTTC. Translated: CASTLGETQYF. The gene calls are TRBV27 and TRBJ2-5, with unresolved D. Germline loops: CDR1 MNHEY, CDR2 SMNVEV (reference sequence). The V and J ends lost 7 bases and 5 bases respectively, with 8 bases between them. The CDR3 has 11 amino acids.